This passage covers 9 T cell receptor beta chains from one sample sequenced in a study of blood T cell repertoires in COVID-19. Data came from immunoSEQ multiplex PCR; TCRdb stores just in-frame clones and leaves some out. The profile shows 70,000 or so clones, over 80% of them singletons. The sample consisted of peripheral blood. These receptors came from a man over 45 with COVID-19, enrolled during active disease.

The chain joins TRBV24-1 to TRBJ2-7; 8 bases map to TRBD2. V trimming: 1 base; J trimming: 6 bases; junction bases outside the gene matches: 1. This CDR3 contains 13 residues. CDR1 KGHDR and CDR2 SFDVKD come from the germline V gene. This CDR3 reads CATSDFSGSEQYF. The CDR3 DNA follows: TGTGCCACCAGTGATTTCAGCGGGAGCGAGCAGTACTTC.

This chain uses TRBV21-1 with TRBJ2-7; the DNA was not used to check the table's D call, TRBD2. TRBV21-1 is a listed pseudogene. This CDR3 spans 12 amino acids. CDR3 bases: TGTGCCATCCAGCGGGTCAGCTACGAGCAGTACTTC. This encodes CAIQRVSYEQYF.

This clone was found once. The rearrangement links TRBV15 to TRBJ1-2; 7 nucleotides align to TRBD1. The CDR3 consists of 15 residues. V lost 3 bases to trimming and J lost 7 bases; unmatched junction nucleotides: 11. CDR1 is LNHNV and CDR2 is YYDKDF in the germline V gene (reference sequence). CDR3 sequence: CATSSPGQYPTGYTF. CDR3 nucleotide sequence: TGTGCCACCAGCAGTCCGGGACAGTACCCAACTGGCTACACCTTC.

The rearrangement joins TRBV21-1 to TRBJ2-2; the table's D call of TRBD2 was not tested on the DNA. TRBV21-1 is listed as a pseudogene. The CDR3 totals 16 residues. The CDR3 here is CASPLPSPSNTGELFF. The DNA of the CDR3 is TGTGCCAGCCCCCTACCGAGCCCTTCGAACACCGGGGAGCTGTTTTTT.

This clone occurred a few times. The V call is TRBV30, the J call TRBJ2-1; D is perhaps TRBD1 (6 bases). The germline gives CDR1 GTSNPN, CDR2 SVGIG (reference sequence). CDR3 size: 13 residues. V dropped 7 bases and J dropped 4 bases, with 14 bases sitting between them. This CDR3 is CASPGHLYNEQFF. The CDR3 DNA reads as TGTGCCTCTCCGGGACACCTTTACAATGAGCAGTTCTTC.

This rearrangement joins TRBV5-1 to TRBJ2-1; D is uncertain. Trimming removed 4 bases from V and 12 bases from J, with 26 bases in between. Germline V gene data show CDR1 as SGHRS and CDR2 as YFSETQ. This CDR3 has 16 residues. The CDR3 sequence is CASSPGTVPSPVGQFF. In nucleotides, the CDR3 is TGCGCCAGCAGCCCCGGTACCGTCCCCTCTCCTGTTGGGCAGTTCTTC.

CDR3 in amino acids: CASSPGQNTEAFF. The CDR3 DNA follows: TGTGCCAGCAGCCCGGGACAGAACACTGAAGCTTTCTTT. J is TRBJ1-1 and V is TRBV5-5; a weak D match, TRBD1 (6 bases). The CDR3 length is 13 residues. Germline V lookup: CDR1 SGHKS, CDR2 YYEKEE (reference sequence). Trimming shortened V by 4 bases and J by 1 base, and 8 bases separated the two germline ends.

Written as DNA, the CDR3 is TGTGCCAGCAGCACCTGGGGGGGGGAAAGCGAAAAACTGTTTTTT. It encodes CASSTWGGESEKLFF. The rearrangement links TRBV7-9 to TRBJ1-4; D is possibly TRBD1 (5 bases). The CDR3 runs to 15 residues. The germline gives CDR1 SEHNR, CDR2 FQNEAQ (reference sequence). V was pared by 5 bases and J by 8 bases, with 18 bases between.

The V gene is TRBV6-2 or TRBV6-3, the J gene TRBJ2-7; 10 nucleotides match TRBD2. The CDR3 spans 17 residues. Germline CDR1 and CDR2: MNHEY and SVGEGT. V shed 4 bases, J shed 0 bases, and the junction held 9 bases outside the gene matches. CDR3 DNA sequence: TGTGCCAGCAGTTTTCCCGCGGGACTAGCGTTCTCCTACGAGCAGTACTTC. Protein sequence: CASSFPAGLAFSYEQYF.